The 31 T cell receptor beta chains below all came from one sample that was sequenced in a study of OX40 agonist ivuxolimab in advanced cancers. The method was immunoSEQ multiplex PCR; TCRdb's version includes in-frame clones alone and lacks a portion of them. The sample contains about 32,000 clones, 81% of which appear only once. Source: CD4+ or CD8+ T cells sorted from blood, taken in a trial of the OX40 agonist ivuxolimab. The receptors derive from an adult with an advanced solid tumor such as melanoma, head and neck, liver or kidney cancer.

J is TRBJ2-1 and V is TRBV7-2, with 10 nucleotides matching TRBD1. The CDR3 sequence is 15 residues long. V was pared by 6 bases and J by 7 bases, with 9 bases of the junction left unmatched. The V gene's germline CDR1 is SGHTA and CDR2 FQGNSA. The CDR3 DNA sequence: TGTGCCAGCAGTTATAGACAGGGGGCTAAGAATGAGCAGTTCTTC. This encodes CASSYRQGAKNEQFF.

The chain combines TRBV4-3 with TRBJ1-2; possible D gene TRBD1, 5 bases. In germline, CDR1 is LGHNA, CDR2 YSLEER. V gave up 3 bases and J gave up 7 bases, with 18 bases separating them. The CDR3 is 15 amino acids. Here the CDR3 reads CASSQSRTGTTGYTF. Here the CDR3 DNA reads TGCGCCAGCAGCCAGTCGAGAACAGGCACGACTGGCTACACCTTC.

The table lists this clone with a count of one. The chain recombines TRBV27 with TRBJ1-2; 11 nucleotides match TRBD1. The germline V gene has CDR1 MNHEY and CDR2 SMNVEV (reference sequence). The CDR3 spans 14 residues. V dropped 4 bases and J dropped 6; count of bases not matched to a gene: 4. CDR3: CASSWDRGRDGYTF. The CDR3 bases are TGTGCCAGCAGTTGGGACAGGGGGAGGGATGGCTACACCTTC.

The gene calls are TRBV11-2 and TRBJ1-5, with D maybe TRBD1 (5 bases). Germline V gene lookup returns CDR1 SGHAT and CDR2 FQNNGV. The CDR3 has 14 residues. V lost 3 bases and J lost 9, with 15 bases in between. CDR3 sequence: CASSFGQGGRPQHF. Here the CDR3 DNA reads TGTGCCAGCAGCTTTGGGCAGGGAGGCCGGCCCCAGCATTTT.

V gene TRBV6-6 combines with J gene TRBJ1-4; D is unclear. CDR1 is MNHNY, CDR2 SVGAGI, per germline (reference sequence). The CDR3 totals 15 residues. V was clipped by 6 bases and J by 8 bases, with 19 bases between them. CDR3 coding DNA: TGTGCCAGCAGCCGCGGGGAGAGAGTTTCCGAAAAACTGTTTTTT. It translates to CASSRGERVSEKLFF.

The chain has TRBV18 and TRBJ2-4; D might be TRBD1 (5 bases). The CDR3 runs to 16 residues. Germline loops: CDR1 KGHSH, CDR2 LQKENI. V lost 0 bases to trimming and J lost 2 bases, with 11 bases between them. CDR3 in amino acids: CASSPPVRVSKNIQYF. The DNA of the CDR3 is TGTGCCAGCTCACCACCGGTCAGGGTATCCAAAAACATTCAGTACTTC.

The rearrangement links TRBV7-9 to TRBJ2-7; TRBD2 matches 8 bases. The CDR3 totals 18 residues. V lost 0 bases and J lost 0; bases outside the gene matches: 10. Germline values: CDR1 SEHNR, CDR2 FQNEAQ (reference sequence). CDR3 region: CASSLAGSSGSSSYEQYF. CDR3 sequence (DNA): TGTGCCAGCAGCTTAGCGGGGTCTAGCGGGTCGAGCTCCTACGAGCAGTACTTC.

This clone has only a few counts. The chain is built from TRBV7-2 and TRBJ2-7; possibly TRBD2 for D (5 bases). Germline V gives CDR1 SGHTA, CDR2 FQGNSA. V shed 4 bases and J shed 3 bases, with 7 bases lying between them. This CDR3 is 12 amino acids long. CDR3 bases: TGTGCCAGCAGCTGGGCGGGCTACGAGCAGTACTTC. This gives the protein CASSWAGYEQYF.

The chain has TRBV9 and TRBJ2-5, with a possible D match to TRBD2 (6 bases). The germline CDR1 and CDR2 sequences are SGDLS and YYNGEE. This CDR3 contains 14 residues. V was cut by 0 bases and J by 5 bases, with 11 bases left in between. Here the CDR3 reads CASSVDPGGETQYF. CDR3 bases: TGTGCCAGCAGCGTAGACCCTGGGGGGGAGACCCAGTACTTC. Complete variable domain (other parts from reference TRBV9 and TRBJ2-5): DSGVTQTPKHLITATGQRVTLRCSPRSGDLSVYWYQQSLDQGLQFLIQYYNGEERAKGNILERFSAQQFPDLHSELNLSSLELGDSALYFCASSVDPGGETQYFGPGTRLLVL.

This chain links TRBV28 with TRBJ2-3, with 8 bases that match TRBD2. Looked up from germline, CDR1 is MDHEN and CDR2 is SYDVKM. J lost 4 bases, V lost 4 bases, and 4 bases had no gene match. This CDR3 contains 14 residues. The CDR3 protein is CASSSGGVADTQYF. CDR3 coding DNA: TGTGCCAGCAGTTCCGGGGGGGTGGCAGATACGCAGTATTTT.

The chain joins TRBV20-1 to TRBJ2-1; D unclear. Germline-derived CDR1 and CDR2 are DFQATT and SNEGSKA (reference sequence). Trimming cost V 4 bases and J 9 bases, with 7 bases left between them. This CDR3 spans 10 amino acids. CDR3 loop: CSANPGEQFF. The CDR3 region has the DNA TGCAGTGCTAACCCGGGTGAGCAGTTCTTC.

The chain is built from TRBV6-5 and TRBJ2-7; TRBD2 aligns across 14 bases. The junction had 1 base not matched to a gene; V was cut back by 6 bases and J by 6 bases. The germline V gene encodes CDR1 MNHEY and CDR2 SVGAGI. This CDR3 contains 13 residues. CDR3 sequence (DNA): TGTGCCAGCAGCGGGACTAGCGGGGGCGAGCAGTACTTC. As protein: CASSGTSGGEQYF.

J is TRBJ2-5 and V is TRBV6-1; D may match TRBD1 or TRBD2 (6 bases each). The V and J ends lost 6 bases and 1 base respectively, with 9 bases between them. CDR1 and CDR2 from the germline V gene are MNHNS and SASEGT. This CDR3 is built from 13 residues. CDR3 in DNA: TGTGCCAGCAGGGAGGGGGTCCAAGAGACCCAGTACTTC. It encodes CASREGVQETQYF.

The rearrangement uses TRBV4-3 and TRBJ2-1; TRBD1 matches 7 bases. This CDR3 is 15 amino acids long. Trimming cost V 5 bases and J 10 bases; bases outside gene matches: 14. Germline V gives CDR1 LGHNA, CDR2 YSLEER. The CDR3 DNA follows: TGCGCCAGCAGCGTTCGGCACAGGGGATTTGAGGAGCAGTTCTTC. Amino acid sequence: CASSVRHRGFEEQFF.

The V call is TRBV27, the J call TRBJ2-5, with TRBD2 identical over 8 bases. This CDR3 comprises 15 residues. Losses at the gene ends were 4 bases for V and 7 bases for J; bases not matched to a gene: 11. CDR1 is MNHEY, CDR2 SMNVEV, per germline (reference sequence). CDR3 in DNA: TGTGCCAGCAGTTCCATAGGACTAGCCGCGGGGACCCAGTACTTC. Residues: CASSSIGLAAGTQYF.

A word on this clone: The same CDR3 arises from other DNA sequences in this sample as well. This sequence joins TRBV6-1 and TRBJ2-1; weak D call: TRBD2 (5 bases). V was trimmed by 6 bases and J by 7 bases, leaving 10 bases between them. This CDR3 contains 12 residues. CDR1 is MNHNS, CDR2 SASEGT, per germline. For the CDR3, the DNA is TGTGCCAGCAGCAAACTAGGAAATGAGCAGTTCTTC. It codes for CASSKLGNEQFF.

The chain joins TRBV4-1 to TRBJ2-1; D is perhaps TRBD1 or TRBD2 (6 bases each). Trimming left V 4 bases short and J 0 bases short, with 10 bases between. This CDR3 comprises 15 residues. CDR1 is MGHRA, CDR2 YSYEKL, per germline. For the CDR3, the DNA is TGCGCCAGCAGCCGGGGGGCTTCCTCCTACAATGAGCAGTTCTTC. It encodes CASSRGASSYNEQFF.

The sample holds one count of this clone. This CDR3 reads CASSQSRGHEQYF. The CDR3 bases are TGTGCCAGCTCACAGTCCAGGGGACACGAGCAGTACTTC. The rearrangement links TRBV18 to TRBJ2-7, with D possibly being TRBD1 (6 bases). V was trimmed by 4 bases and J by 5 bases, leaving 12 bases between them. Germline CDR1 is KGHSH and CDR2 is LQKENI. This CDR3 is built from 13 residues.

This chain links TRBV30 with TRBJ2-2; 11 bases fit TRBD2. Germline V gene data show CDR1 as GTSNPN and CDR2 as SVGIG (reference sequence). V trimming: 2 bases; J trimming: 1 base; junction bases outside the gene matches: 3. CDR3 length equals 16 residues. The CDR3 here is CAWSLGLAGNTGELFF. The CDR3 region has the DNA TGTGCCTGGAGTCTCGGACTAGCGGGGAACACCGGGGAGCTGTTTTTT.

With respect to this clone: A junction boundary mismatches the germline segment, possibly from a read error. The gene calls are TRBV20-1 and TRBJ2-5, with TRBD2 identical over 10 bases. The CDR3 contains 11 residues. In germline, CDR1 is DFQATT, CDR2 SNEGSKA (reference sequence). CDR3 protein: CSTSGVETQYF. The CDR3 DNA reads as TGCAGTACTAGCGGGGTTGAGACCCAGTACTTC.

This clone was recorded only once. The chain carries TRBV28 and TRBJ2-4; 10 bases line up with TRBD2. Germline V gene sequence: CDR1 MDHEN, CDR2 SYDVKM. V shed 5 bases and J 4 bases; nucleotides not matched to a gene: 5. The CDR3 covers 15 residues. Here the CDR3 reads CASSVTSGAKNIQYF. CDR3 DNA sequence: TGTGCCAGCAGTGTCACTAGCGGGGCAAAAAACATTCAGTACTTC.

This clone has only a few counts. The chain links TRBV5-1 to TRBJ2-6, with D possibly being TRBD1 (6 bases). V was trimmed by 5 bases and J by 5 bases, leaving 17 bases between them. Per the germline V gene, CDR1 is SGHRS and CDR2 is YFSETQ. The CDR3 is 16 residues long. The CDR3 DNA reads TGCGCCAGCAGAGCTCCCCGGGACATAAGGGCCAACGTCCTGACTTTC. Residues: CASRAPRDIRANVLTF.

The CDR3 coding sequence is TGTGCCTGCACAGGCAGCGCCTACAATGAGCAGTTCTTC. This codes for CACTGSAYNEQFF. The chain employs TRBV30 and TRBJ2-1; D possibly corresponds to TRBD1 (5 bases). The V end lost 6 bases, the J end lost 2 bases, and 11 bases lay between the germline ends. The CDR3 is 13 amino acids. Germline V gives CDR1 GTSNPN, CDR2 SVGIG (reference sequence).

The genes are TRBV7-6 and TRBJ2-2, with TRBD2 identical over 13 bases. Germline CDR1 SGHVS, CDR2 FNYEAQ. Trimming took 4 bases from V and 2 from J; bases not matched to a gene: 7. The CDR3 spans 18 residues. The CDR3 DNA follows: TGTGCCAGCAGCTCCTCACTAGCGGGGGGGAGAAACACCGGGGAGCTGTTTTTT. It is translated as CASSSSLAGGRNTGELFF. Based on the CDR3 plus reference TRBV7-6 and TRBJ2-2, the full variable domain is GAGVSQSPRYKVTKRGQDVALRCDPISGHVSLYWYRQALGQGPEFLTYFNYEAQQDKSGLPNDRFSAERPEGSISTLTIQRTEQRDSAMYRCASSSSLAGGRNTGELFFGEGSRLTVL.

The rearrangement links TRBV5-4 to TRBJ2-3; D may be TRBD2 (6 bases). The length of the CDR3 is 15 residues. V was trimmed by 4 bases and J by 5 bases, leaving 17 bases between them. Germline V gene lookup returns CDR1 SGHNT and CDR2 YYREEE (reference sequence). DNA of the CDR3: TGTGCCAGCAGCCGGGAGAGGCGTCGAGGAGATACGCAGTATTTT. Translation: CASSRERRRGDTQYF.

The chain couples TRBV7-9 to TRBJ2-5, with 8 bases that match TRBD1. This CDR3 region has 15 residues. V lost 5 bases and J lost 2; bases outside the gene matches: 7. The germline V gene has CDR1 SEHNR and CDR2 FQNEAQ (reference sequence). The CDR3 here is CASSGPRDRQETQYF. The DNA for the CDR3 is TGTGCCAGCAGCGGCCCCCGGGACAGGCAAGAGACCCAGTACTTC.

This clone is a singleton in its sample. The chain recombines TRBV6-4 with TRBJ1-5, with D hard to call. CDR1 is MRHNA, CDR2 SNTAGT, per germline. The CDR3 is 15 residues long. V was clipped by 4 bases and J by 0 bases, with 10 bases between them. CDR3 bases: TGTGCCAGCAGTGTCCGGGTGTATAGCAATCAGCCCCAGCATTTT. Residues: CASSVRVYSNQPQHF.

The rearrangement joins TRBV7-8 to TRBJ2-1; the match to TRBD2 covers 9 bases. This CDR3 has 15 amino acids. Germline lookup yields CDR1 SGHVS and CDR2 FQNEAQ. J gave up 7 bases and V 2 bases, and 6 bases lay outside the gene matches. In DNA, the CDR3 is TGTGCCAGCAGCTTATTAACCCTAGCGGGAAATGAGCAGTTCTTC. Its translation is CASSLLTLAGNEQFF.

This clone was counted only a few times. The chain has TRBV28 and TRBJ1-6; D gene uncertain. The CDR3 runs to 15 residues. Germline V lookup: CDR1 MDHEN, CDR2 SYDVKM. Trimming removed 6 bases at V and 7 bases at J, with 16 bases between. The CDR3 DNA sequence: TGTGCCAGCAGGTACCGAAGGGATGCCAATTCACCCCTCCACTTT. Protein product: CASRYRRDANSPLHF.

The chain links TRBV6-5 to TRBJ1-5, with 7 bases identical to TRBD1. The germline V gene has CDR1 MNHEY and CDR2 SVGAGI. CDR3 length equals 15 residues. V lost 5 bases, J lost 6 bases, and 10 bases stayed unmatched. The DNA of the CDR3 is TGTGCCAGCAGTACAACCGGGACAGAGAGTCAGCCCCAGCATTTT. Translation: CASSTTGTESQPQHF.

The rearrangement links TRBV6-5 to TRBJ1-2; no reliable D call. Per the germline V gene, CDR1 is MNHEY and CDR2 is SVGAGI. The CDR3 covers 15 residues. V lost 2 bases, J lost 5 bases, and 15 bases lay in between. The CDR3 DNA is TGTGCCAGCAGTTACAGGACCCCCATAGGGTATGGCTACACCTTC. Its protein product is CASSYRTPIGYGYTF.